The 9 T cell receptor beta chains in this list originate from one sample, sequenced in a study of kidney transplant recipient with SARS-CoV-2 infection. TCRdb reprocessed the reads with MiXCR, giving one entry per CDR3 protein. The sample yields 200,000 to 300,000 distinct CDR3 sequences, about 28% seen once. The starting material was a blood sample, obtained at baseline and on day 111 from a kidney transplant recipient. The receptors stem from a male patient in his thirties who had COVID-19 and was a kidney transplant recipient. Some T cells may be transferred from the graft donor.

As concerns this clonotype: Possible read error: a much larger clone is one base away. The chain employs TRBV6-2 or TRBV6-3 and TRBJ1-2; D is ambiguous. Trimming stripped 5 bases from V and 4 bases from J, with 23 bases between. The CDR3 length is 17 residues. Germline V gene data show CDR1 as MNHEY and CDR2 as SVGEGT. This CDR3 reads CASSLFSCIGKTYGYTF. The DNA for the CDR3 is TGTGCCAGCAGTCTATTTTCCTGCATCGGAAAGACCTATGGCTACACCTTC.

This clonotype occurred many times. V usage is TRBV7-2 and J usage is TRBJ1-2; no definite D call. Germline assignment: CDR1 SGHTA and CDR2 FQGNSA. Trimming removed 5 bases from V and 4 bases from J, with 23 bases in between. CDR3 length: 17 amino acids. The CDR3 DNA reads TGTGCCAGCAGCCGGTGTGGCAGAGACGGAAAGACCTATGGCTACACCTTC. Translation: CASSRCGRDGKTYGYTF.

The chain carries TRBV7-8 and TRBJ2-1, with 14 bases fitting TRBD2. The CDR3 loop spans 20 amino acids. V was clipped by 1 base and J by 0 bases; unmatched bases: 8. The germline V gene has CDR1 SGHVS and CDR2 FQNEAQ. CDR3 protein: CASSLGGTSGGLGSYNEQFF. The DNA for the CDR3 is TGTGCCAGCAGCTTAGGTGGGACTAGCGGGGGCCTGGGCTCCTACAATGAGCAGTTCTTC. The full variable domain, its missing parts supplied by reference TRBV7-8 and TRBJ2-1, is GAGVSQSPRYKVAKRGQDVALRCDPISGHVSLFWYQQALGQGPEFLTYFQNEAQLDKSGLPSDRFFAERPEGSVSTLKIQRTQQEDSAVYLCASSLGGTSGGLGSYNEQFFGPGTRLTVL.

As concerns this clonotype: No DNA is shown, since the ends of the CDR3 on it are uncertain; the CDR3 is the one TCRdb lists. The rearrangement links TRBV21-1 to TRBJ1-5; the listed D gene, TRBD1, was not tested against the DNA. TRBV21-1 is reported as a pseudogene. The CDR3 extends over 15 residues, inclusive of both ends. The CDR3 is CASSWGQGSNPPQHF.

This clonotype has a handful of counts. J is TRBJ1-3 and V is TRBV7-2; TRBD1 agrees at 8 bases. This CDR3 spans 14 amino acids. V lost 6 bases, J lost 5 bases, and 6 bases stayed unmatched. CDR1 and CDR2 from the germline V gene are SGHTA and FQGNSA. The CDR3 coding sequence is TGTGCCAGCAGTCCAGGGGGCGTCCGAAACACCATATATTTT. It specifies CASSPGGVRNTIYF.

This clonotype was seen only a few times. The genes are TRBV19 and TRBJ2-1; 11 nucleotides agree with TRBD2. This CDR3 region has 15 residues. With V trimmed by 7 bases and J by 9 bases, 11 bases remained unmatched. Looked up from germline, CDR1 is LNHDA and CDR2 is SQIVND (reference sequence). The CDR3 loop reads CASTSLAGVNGEQFF. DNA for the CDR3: TGTGCCAGTACTTCACTAGCGGGAGTTAACGGTGAGCAGTTCTTC.

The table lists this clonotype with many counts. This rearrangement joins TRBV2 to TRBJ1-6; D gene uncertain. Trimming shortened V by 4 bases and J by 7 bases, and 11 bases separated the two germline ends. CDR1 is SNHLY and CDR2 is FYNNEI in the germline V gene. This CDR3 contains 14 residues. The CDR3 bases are TGTGCCAGCAGTGTGGGCAGAGAGAATTCACCCCTCCACTTT. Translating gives CASSVGRENSPLHF.

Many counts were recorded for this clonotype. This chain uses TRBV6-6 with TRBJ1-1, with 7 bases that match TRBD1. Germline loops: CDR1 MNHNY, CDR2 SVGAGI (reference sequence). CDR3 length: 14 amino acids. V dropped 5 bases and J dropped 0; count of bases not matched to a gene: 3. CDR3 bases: TGTGCCAGCAGTAGGGACAGCTTGAACACTGAAGCTTTCTTT. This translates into CASSRDSLNTEAFF.

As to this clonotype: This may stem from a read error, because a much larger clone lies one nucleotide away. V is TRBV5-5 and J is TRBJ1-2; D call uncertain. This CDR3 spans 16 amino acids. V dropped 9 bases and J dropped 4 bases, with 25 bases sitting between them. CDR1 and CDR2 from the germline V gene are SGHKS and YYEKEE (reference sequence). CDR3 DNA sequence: TGTGCCAACAAAAGTCCTGTCTCGCGAAAGACCTATGGCTACACCTTC. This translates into CANKSPVSRKTYGYTF.